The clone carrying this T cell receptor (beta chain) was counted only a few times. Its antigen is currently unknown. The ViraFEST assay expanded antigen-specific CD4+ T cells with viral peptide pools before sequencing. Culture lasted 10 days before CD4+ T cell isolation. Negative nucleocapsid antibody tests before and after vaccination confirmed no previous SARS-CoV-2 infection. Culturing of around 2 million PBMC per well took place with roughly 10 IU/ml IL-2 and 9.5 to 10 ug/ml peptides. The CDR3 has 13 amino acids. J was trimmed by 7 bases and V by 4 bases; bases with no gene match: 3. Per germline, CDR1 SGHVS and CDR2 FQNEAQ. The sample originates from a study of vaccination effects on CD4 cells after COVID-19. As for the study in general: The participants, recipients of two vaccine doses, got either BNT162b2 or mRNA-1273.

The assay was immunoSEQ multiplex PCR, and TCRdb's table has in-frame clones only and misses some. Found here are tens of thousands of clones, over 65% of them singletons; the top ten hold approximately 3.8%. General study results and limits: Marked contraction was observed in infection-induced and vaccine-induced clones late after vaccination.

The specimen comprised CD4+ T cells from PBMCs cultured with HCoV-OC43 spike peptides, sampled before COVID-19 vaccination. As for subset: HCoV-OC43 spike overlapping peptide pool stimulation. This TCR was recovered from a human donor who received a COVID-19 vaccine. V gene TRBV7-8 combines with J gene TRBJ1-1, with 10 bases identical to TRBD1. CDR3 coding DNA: TGTGCCAGCAGCTGGGGACAGGGGTTTGAAGCTTTCTTT. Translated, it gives CASSWGQGFEAFF.